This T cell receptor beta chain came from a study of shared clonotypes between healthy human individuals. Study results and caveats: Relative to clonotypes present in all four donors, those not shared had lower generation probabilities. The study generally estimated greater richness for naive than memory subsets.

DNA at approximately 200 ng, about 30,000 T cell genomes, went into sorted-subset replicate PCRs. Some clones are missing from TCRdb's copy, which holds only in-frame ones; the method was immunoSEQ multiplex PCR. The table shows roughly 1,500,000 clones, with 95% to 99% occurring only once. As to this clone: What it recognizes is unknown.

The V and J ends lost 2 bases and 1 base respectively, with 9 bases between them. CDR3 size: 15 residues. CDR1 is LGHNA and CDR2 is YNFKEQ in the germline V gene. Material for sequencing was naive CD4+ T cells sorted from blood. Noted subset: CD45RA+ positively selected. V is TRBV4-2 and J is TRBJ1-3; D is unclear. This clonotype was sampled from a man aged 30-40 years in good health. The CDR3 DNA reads TGTGCCAGCAGCCAATCTACCGTATCTGGAAACACCATATATTTT. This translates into CASSQSTVSGNTIYF.